This T cell receptor beta chain originates from a study of blood T cell repertoires in COVID-19. As for the study in general: Acute-phase and convalescent COVID-19 samples originated in the United States, Italy and Spain. T cells, B-cell-depleted T cells, or PBMCs supplied cDNA or gDNA.

Trimming stripped 0 bases from V and 0 bases from J, with 6 bases between. The CDR3 spans 15 residues. Per the germline V gene, CDR1 is MNHEY and CDR2 is SVGEGT. Authors' data handling: Amplification of reference gene primers provided the estimated nucleated cell counts. Sequenced by immunoSEQ multiplex PCR; TCRdb stores in-frame clones only, minus some. V and J calls plus clone size are reproduced from that table; the DNA served to infer D and trimming. Of 95,000 to 150,000 clones in the sample, 80% are singletons; the top ten hold 16%. Sequenced material: peripheral blood. The sequence was obtained from a man aged 55 to 70 with active or convalescent COVID-19. The chain links TRBV6-2 or TRBV6-3 to TRBJ1-3; the D gene is possibly TRBD1 (5 bases). DNA for the CDR3: TGTGCCAGCAGTTACTCGGGACTCTCTGGAAACACCATATATTTT. This translates into CASSYSGLSGNTIYF.